These 6 T cell receptor beta chains share one sample of origin, sequenced in a study of cytomegalovirus exposure and HLA in healthy donors (dated by TCRdb to between 2016 and 2019). Receptor amplification or capture employed the immunoSEQ multiplex PCR assay. For the multiplex PCR, a mixture combining 60 forward primers for TCR Vbeta segments and 13 reverse primers for TCR Jbeta segments was used. Sourced from immuneACCESS, this table was stored by TCRdb with only in-frame sequences that have V and J called. A share of the clones is absent; for the studies checked, an unresolved V gene accounts for under half, and the remainder has no known explanation. In this sample the table shows some 100,000 clones, roughly 75% of which occur a single time. The ten top clones hold under 5.5% of the sample. Sequencing was done on a sample of PBMCs. The receptors stem from a woman aged 18-29 years in good health and CMV-seropositive.

The chain has TRBV29-1 and TRBJ2-6; D remains unclear. V gave up 3 bases and J gave up 0 bases, with 9 bases separating them. Looked up from germline, CDR1 is SQVTM and CDR2 is ANQGSEA. The CDR3 has 15 amino acids. This CDR3 is CSVDSQHSGANVLTF. The CDR3 DNA sequence: TGCAGCGTTGATAGCCAACACTCTGGGGCCAACGTCCTGACTTTC.

The chain employs TRBV7-2 and TRBJ2-7; D possibly corresponds to TRBD1 (6 bases). CDR3 size: 14 residues. V shed 3 bases and J shed 2 bases, with 11 bases lying between them. Germline values: CDR1 SGHTA, CDR2 FQGNSA. CDR3 nucleotides: TGTGCCAGCAGCTTGGCGGACAGTACCTACGAGCAGTACTTC. This codes for CASSLADSTYEQYF.

The V call is TRBV4-3, the J call TRBJ2-1; D is possibly TRBD2 (5 bases). Germline CDR1 reads LGHNA; CDR2 reads YSLEER. Trimming shortened V by 0 bases and J by 8 bases, and 11 bases separated the two germline ends. This CDR3 spans 14 amino acids. CDR3 in amino acids: CASSQDVSSDEQFF. The CDR3 DNA reads TGCGCCAGCAGCCAAGATGTGAGTAGCGATGAGCAGTTCTTC.

Details on this clone: Distinct nucleotide sequences in the sample also encode this CDR3. The J gene is TRBJ2-7, the V gene TRBV28; D is unresolved. Germline V gene lookup returns CDR1 MDHEN and CDR2 SYDVKM. The CDR3 spans 11 residues. Trimming left V 6 bases short and J 4 bases short, with 7 bases between. The DNA of the CDR3 is TGTGCCAGCAGGAGGCAGTACGAGCAGTACTTC. It yields the protein CASRRQYEQYF.

This clone was observed once. J is TRBJ2-7 and V is TRBV28, with D tentatively TRBD1 (7 bases). This CDR3 is 14 amino acids long. Trimming shortened V by 2 bases and J by 6 bases, and 14 bases separated the two germline ends. From germline, CDR1 is MDHEN and CDR2 SYDVKM. The CDR3 sequence is CASSLEDREAEQYF. The CDR3 nucleotides are TGTGCCAGCAGTTTAGAAGACAGGGAGGCCGAGCAGTACTTC.

This chain joins TRBV19 and TRBJ2-1; 7 bases agree with TRBD1. Per the germline V gene, CDR1 is LNHDA and CDR2 is SQIVND (reference sequence). There are 14 residues in the CDR3. The junction had 10 bases not matched to a gene; V was cut back by 6 bases and J by 8 bases. This CDR3 is CASRSRDSGYEQFF. The CDR3 DNA is TGTGCCAGTAGGTCCCGGGACAGCGGATATGAGCAGTTCTTC.